One sample yielded the 25 T cell receptor beta chains listed below, sequenced in a study of blood T cell repertoires in COVID-19. TCRdb's copy holds only in-frame clones and misses some; the assay was immunoSEQ multiplex PCR. The data contain 150,000 or so clones, under 90% of them singletons. The sample taken for sequencing was PBMCs or T cells enriched from blood (not recorded which). These receptor sequences come from a man aged 50-59 years who had recovered from COVID-19.

This clone was detected once. This sequence joins TRBV5-1 and TRBJ2-3; possible D gene TRBD2, 5 bases. CDR3 length equals 13 residues. Germline CDR1 is SGHRS and CDR2 is YFSETQ. V dropped 6 bases and J dropped 3 bases, with 11 bases sitting between them. CDR3: CASISESTDTQYF. The DNA of the CDR3 is TGCGCCAGCATTAGCGAGAGTACAGATACGCAGTATTTT.

The chain joins TRBV28 to TRBJ1-1; 7 bases match TRBD1. The CDR3 runs 14 residues. V dropped 5 bases and J dropped 10; count of bases not matched to a gene: 13. Germline CDR1 is MDHEN and CDR2 is SYDVKM. The CDR3 coding sequence is TGTGCCAGCAGTCTCCGGGACAGTGGTATGCGAGCTTTCTTT. It codes for CASSLRDSGMRAFF.

V and J are TRBV6-4 and TRBJ1-5; D gene ambiguous. Trimming left V 2 bases short and J 6 bases short, with 8 bases between. The CDR3 is 13 residues long. Germline V gives CDR1 MRHNA, CDR2 SNTAGT. In DNA, the CDR3 is TGTGCCAGCAGTGACCGGCGGCCTCAGCCCCAGCATTTT. Translated, it gives CASSDRRPQPQHF.

The V call is TRBV27, the J call TRBJ1-2; D gene uncertain. The germline gives CDR1 MNHEY, CDR2 SMNVEV (reference sequence). This CDR3 is built from 13 residues. V lost 8 bases to trimming and J lost 0 bases, with 10 bases between them. CDR3 sequence reads: CASGDNTNYGYTF. The CDR3 DNA sequence: TGTGCCAGCGGCGACAACACTAACTATGGCTACACCTTC.

The V call is TRBV6-6, the J call TRBJ1-5, with 9 bases fitting TRBD1. CDR3 length: 15 amino acids. The V segment lost 4 bases and the J segment 4 bases; nucleotides outside the gene matches: 5. Germline CDR1 is MNHNY and CDR2 is SVGAGI (reference sequence). Here the CDR3 reads CASSSAGTGNQPQHF. In DNA, the CDR3 is TGTGCCAGCAGTTCCGCGGGGACAGGGAATCAGCCCCAGCATTTT.

This clone was picked up one time. The chain carries TRBV2 and TRBJ1-2; D ambiguous. In germline, CDR1 is SNHLY, CDR2 FYNNEI. There are 15 residues in the CDR3. V was shortened by 0 bases and J by 4 bases, with 12 bases between the two germline ends. CDR3 sequence (DNA): TGTGCCAGCAGTGAAGCCGGCAGCGAAACCTATGGCTACACCTTC. This translates into CASSEAGSETYGYTF.

The table lists this clone with a few counts. The chain joins TRBV28 to TRBJ1-4; D is undetermined. The CDR3 totals 14 residues. The germline V and J ends were trimmed by 5 bases and 12 bases, with 19 bases remaining between them. Germline-derived CDR1 and CDR2 are MDHEN and SYDVKM. CDR3 region: CASSLSPNIPELFF. DNA of the CDR3: TGTGCCAGCAGTCTAAGCCCCAATATCCCCGAACTGTTTTTT.

In this sample, this clone turned up a few times. For the CDR3, the DNA is TGTGCCAGCAGCGTCGGGGGGGCGCGTGGCTACACCTTC. It yields the protein CASSVGGARGYTF. The rearrangement uses TRBV9 and TRBJ1-2, with D tentatively TRBD1 (6 bases). The CDR3 is 13 residues long. The V gene's germline CDR1 is SGDLS and CDR2 YYNGEE. Trimming stripped 2 bases from V and 7 bases from J, with 12 bases between.

The chain is built from TRBV10-3 and TRBJ2-3, with a possible D match to TRBD2 (6 bases). Germline assignment: CDR1 ENHRY and CDR2 SYGVKD. V was pared by 7 bases and J by 1 base, with 12 bases between. CDR3 length: 14 residues. This chain's CDR3 is CAITGDGGTDTQYF. In DNA, the CDR3 is TGTGCCATCACGGGGGACGGAGGCACAGATACGCAGTATTTT.

This chain connects TRBV7-2 to TRBJ2-3; maybe TRBD2 (5 bases). CDR3 length equals 15 residues. Germline V gives CDR1 SGHTA, CDR2 FQGNSA. Trimming removed 1 base from V and 2 bases from J, with 10 bases in between. The CDR3 spells CASSLVSGFTDTQYF. For the CDR3, the DNA is TGTGCCAGCAGCTTAGTAAGCGGCTTCACAGATACGCAGTATTTT.

In its sample, this clone was seen once. The chain is built from TRBV18 and TRBJ1-5; D possibly corresponds to TRBD1 (5 bases). V shed 6 bases and J shed 2 bases, with 11 bases lying between them. The germline CDR1 and CDR2 sequences are KGHSH and LQKENI. The CDR3 length is 14 residues. Here the CDR3 reads CASSLGGGNQPQHF. In DNA, the CDR3 is TGTGCCAGCTCCCTCGGGGGGGGCAATCAGCCCCAGCATTTT.

The chain employs TRBV2 and TRBJ2-7; TRBD1 matches at 7 bases. This CDR3 has 12 residues. V gave up 7 bases and J gave up 10 bases; unmatched junction bases: 10. CDR1 SNHLY and CDR2 FYNNEI come from the germline V gene. The CDR3 sequence is CASMGARQGQYF. The CDR3 DNA is TGTGCCAGCATGGGGGCCCGACAGGGCCAGTACTTC.

As DNA, the CDR3 is TGTGCCAGCAGCTTGGCCGCAGGGTCGGGTGGCTACACCTTC. Translating it yields CASSLAAGSGGYTF. The rearrangement uses TRBV5-6 and TRBJ1-2; possibly TRBD1 for D (5 bases). The ends were cut back, 0 bases at V and 7 bases at J, with 13 bases in the middle. Germline CDR1 is SGHDT and CDR2 is YYEEEE. This CDR3 is built from 14 residues.

The chain is built from TRBV27 and TRBJ1-2; no clear D gene. Germline lookup yields CDR1 MNHEY and CDR2 SMNVEV (reference sequence). CDR3 length: 15 amino acids. V was cut by 5 bases and J by 8 bases, with 21 bases left in between. CDR3 in amino acids: CASSATRAVLRGYTF. The CDR3 bases are TGTGCCAGCAGTGCCACGAGGGCCGTTCTTCGGGGCTACACCTTC.

The V gene is TRBV30, the J gene TRBJ1-4; 11 nucleotides line up with TRBD1. CDR1 is GTSNPN and CDR2 is SVGIG in the germline V gene (reference sequence). The trim removed 3 bases at V and 5 bases at J, leaving 26 bases unmatched. The CDR3 consists of 22 residues. The CDR3 protein is CAWRTLNPGTGGFPLKNEKLFF. The CDR3 DNA follows: TGTGCCTGGAGGACTTTAAACCCCGGGACAGGGGGTTTCCCCTTGAAGAATGAAAAACTGTTTTTT. The variable domain in full, with the rest retrieved from reference TRBV30 and TRBJ1-4, is SQTIHQWPATLVQPVGSPLSLECTVEGTSNPNLYWYRQAAGRGLQLLFYSVGIGQISSEVPQNLSASRPQDRQFILSSKKLLLSDSGFYLCAWRTLNPGTGGFPLKNEKLFFGSGTQLSVL.

V is TRBV19 and J is TRBJ1-2, with D hard to call. The CDR3 spans 14 residues. Looked up from germline, CDR1 is LNHDA and CDR2 is SQIVND (reference sequence). V lost 3 bases and J lost 4, with 12 bases in between. The CDR3 here is CASSMPPPGYGYTF. The CDR3 nucleotides are TGTGCCAGTAGTATGCCGCCTCCAGGCTATGGCTACACCTTC.

This chain links TRBV30 with TRBJ1-2, with D maybe TRBD1 (5 bases). From germline, CDR1 is GTSNPN and CDR2 SVGIG (reference sequence). This CDR3 region has 13 residues. V was pared by 5 bases and J by 3 bases, with 13 bases between. CDR3 sequence (DNA): TGTGCCTGGGCGTTACAGGCCGACTATGGCTACACCTTC. Translating it yields CAWALQADYGYTF.

The chain combines TRBV7-2 with TRBJ2-2; 7 bases align to TRBD1. There are 18 residues in the CDR3. CDR1 and CDR2 (germline): SGHTA, FQGNSA. The V segment lost 2 bases and the J segment 2 bases; nucleotides outside the gene matches: 11. CDR3 coding DNA: TGTGCCAGCAGCTTATGGTTGGTTGGACAGGCTAACACCGGGGAGCTGTTTTTT. Translating it yields CASSLWLVGQANTGELFF. The full variable domain, completed using reference TRBV7-2 and TRBJ2-2, is GAGVSQSPSNKVTEKGKDVELRCDPISGHTALYWYRQSLGQGLEFLIYFQGNSAPDKSGLPSDRFSAERTGGSVSTLTIQRTQQEDSAVYLCASSLWLVGQANTGELFFGEGSRLTVL.

The rearrangement joins TRBV6-1 to TRBJ2-1; TRBD2 agrees at 8 bases. The CDR3 loop spans 16 amino acids. After removal of 2 bases from V and 4 bases from J, the junction contained 7 bases not matched to a gene. The germline CDR1 and CDR2 sequences are MNHNS and SASEGT. The CDR3 DNA sequence: TGTGCCAGCAGTGAACGTGGCGGGGGGACATACAATGAGCAGTTCTTC. Amino acids: CASSERGGGTYNEQFF.

The J gene is TRBJ2-7, the V gene TRBV6-5; possibly TRBD1 for D (6 bases). Germline V lookup: CDR1 MNHEY, CDR2 SVGAGI. V lost 7 bases to trimming and J lost 0 bases, with 13 bases between them. The CDR3 length is 14 residues. The CDR3 here is CASMVSTGSYEQYF. In nucleotides, the CDR3 is TGTGCCAGCATGGTCTCGACAGGCTCCTACGAGCAGTACTTC.

The rearrangement joins TRBV12-5 to TRBJ2-5; 11 nucleotides line up with TRBD2. Germline loops: CDR1 LGHNT, CDR2 FRNRAP. This CDR3 is 18 amino acids long. With V trimmed by 3 bases and J by 2 bases, 11 bases remained unmatched. CDR3 nucleotides: TGTGCTAGTGGTTTAGCCCTCCCCGGGACTAGCGGTCAAGAGACCCAGTACTTC. It yields the protein CASGLALPGTSGQETQYF.

The chain recombines TRBV29-1 with TRBJ2-7; a weak D match, TRBD1 (6 bases). Between the trimmed V and J ends, which lost 7 bases and 4 bases, there was a span of 11 bases. Germline loops: CDR1 SQVTM, CDR2 ANQGSEA. The CDR3 has 11 residues. The CDR3 loop reads CSAGQPYEQYF. DNA of the CDR3: TGCAGCGCCGGACAGCCTTACGAGCAGTACTTC.

In its sample, this clone was seen once. This rearrangement joins TRBV12-3 or TRBV12-4 to TRBJ1-2; 7 bases fit TRBD1. The CDR3 runs to 11 residues. J lost 6 bases, V lost 8 bases, and 3 bases had no gene match. CDR3 bases: TGTGCCAGCCGTACAGGGGATGGCTACACCTTC. Translating it yields CASRTGDGYTF.

J is TRBJ2-1 and V is TRBV2, with D possibly matching TRBD1 (5 bases). Trimming removed 6 bases from V and 7 bases from J, with 19 bases in between. This CDR3 has 15 amino acids. Germline V gene lookup returns CDR1 SNHLY and CDR2 FYNNEI. CDR3 sequence (DNA): TGTGCCAGCAGGATAACCGGGTCAGGGCGGAATGAGCAGTTCTTC. Protein sequence: CASRITGSGRNEQFF.

The chain joins TRBV5-1 to TRBJ2-5, with TRBD1 identical over 10 bases. The CDR3 extends over 13 amino acids. Germline assignment: CDR1 SGHRS and CDR2 YFSETQ. J lost 3 bases, V lost 7 bases, and 3 bases had no gene match. In DNA, the CDR3 is TGCGCCAGCGCCGGGACAGGGGAAGAGACCCAGTACTTC. Translating gives CASAGTGEETQYF.